Below are 25 T cell receptor beta chains sequenced from a single sample in a study of blood T cell repertoires in COVID-19. TCRdb keeps only in-frame clones here, not all; method: immunoSEQ multiplex PCR. The sample shows under 200,000 clones, less than 85% of them seen only once. Source material: PBMCs or T cells enriched from blood (not recorded which). The receptors shown here come from a woman aged 50 to 60 who had recovered from COVID-19.

The chain is built from TRBV19 and TRBJ1-3; 7 nucleotides align to TRBD1. The germline CDR1 and CDR2 sequences are LNHDA and SQIVND (reference sequence). V dropped 10 bases and J dropped 0; count of bases not matched to a gene: 15. The CDR3 spans 17 residues. DNA of the CDR3: TGTGCCACTGGAAGGGGGCCCACGGGCCCCTCTGGAAACACCATATATTTT. This codes for CATGRGPTGPSGNTIYF.

This chain uses TRBV5-8 with TRBJ1-5; 9 positions agree with TRBD1. The CDR3 consists of 16 residues. The ends lost 6 bases at V and 2 bases at J; junction bases unmatched: 9. From germline, CDR1 is SGHTS and CDR2 YDEGEE. CDR3 in DNA: TGTGCCAGCAAGACGGGACAGGGACTTCGCAATCAGCCCCAGCATTTT. It specifies CASKTGQGLRNQPQHF.

This clone was observed a handful of times. The chain employs TRBV7-9 and TRBJ1-2; D is perhaps TRBD1 (6 bases). V dropped 5 bases and J dropped 0 bases, with 19 bases sitting between them. The germline V gene has CDR1 SEHNR and CDR2 FQNEAQ (reference sequence). The CDR3 is 17 residues long. CDR3 in amino acids: CASSPGSGGPANYGYTF. DNA for the CDR3: TGTGCCAGCAGCCCAGGATCGGGGGGGCCAGCTAACTATGGCTACACCTTC. Full variable domain (rest looked up from reference TRBV7-9 and TRBJ1-2): DTGVSQNPRHKITKRGQNVTFRCDPISEHNRLYWYRQTLGQGPEFLTYFQNEAQLEKSRLLSDRFSAERPKGSFSTLEIQRTEQGDSAMYLCASSPGSGGPANYGYTFGSGTRLTVV.

The chain carries TRBV5-1 and TRBJ2-2; D perhaps matches TRBD1 (5 bases). Germline assignment: CDR1 SGHRS and CDR2 YFSETQ. This CDR3 region has 15 residues. Trimming left V 0 bases short and J 7 bases short, with 13 bases between. DNA for the CDR3: TGCGCCAGCAGCTTGGCTACAGGAGACATCGGGGAGCTGTTTTTT. Translation: CASSLATGDIGELFF. Combining the CDR3 with reference TRBV5-1 and TRBJ2-2 gives the whole variable domain KAGVTQTPRYLIKTRGQQVTLSCSPISGHRSVSWYQQTPGQGLQFLFEYFSETQRNKGNFPGRFSGRQFSNSRSEMNVSTLELGDSALYLCASSLATGDIGELFFGEGSRLTVL.

In its sample, this clone was seen a few times. The chain uses TRBV7-9 and TRBJ1-5, with 8 bases aligning to TRBD1. V was pared by 5 bases and J by 5 bases, with 8 bases of the junction left unmatched. This CDR3 region has 15 residues. Germline-derived CDR1 and CDR2 are SEHNR and FQNEAQ (reference sequence). The CDR3 loop is CASSPDRAGDQPQHF. DNA of the CDR3: TGTGCCAGCAGCCCGGACAGGGCAGGGGATCAGCCCCAGCATTTT.

The V gene is TRBV7-2, the J gene TRBJ1-2; D gene unclear. This CDR3 spans 14 amino acids. Trimming cost V 7 bases and J 1 base, with 13 bases left between them. CDR1 is SGHTA, CDR2 FQGNSA, per germline. CDR3 coding DNA: TGTGCCAGCACCCCACCCTCGAGTAACTATGGCTACACCTTC. This translates into CASTPPSSNYGYTF.

This chain links TRBV6-5 with TRBJ2-1; 9 bases map to TRBD1. The CDR3 consists of 15 residues. CDR1 is MNHEY and CDR2 is SVGAGI in the germline V gene. Trimming at V came to 5 bases and at J to 4 bases, leaving 6 bases not matched to a gene. This CDR3 reads CASSPRTGEYNEQFF. As DNA, the CDR3 is TGTGCCAGCAGTCCCCGGACAGGGGAATACAATGAGCAGTTCTTC.

The chain employs TRBV10-3 and TRBJ2-3; 13 nucleotides align to TRBD2. This CDR3 spans 13 amino acids. After removal of 10 bases from V and 6 bases from J, the junction contained 4 bases not matched to a gene. The germline gives CDR1 ENHRY, CDR2 SYGVKD. CDR3 in amino acids: CASGLAGEDTQYF. CDR3 nucleotides: TGTGCCAGCGGACTAGCGGGAGAGGATACGCAGTATTTT.

The chain recombines TRBV6-1 with TRBJ1-5; D unresolved. The CDR3 is 17 residues long. Germline assignment: CDR1 MNHNS and CDR2 SASEGT. V was clipped by 0 bases and J by 6 bases, with 18 bases between them. The CDR3 loop reads CASSEALRQVVGQPQHF. DNA of the CDR3: TGTGCCAGCAGTGAAGCGCTTCGGCAGGTCGTGGGTCAGCCCCAGCATTTT.

The V gene is TRBV27, the J gene TRBJ1-5; TRBD1 is a possible D gene (6 bases). The germline CDR1 and CDR2 sequences are MNHEY and SMNVEV (reference sequence). This CDR3 contains 14 residues. Trimming cost V 3 bases and J 6 bases, with 12 bases left between them. CDR3 sequence: CASSFRGVGQPQHF. The CDR3 DNA reads as TGTGCCAGCAGTTTCAGGGGAGTAGGTCAGCCCCAGCATTTT.

The chain employs TRBV6-2 or TRBV6-3 and TRBJ2-1, with a possible D match to TRBD2 (5 bases). The CDR3 length is 15 residues. The germline CDR1 and CDR2 sequences are MNHEY and SVGEGT. V was trimmed by 0 bases and J by 3 bases, leaving 9 bases between them. CDR3 nucleotides: TGTGCCAGCAGTTACTCTGGACTGAACTACAATGAGCAGTTCTTC. Its translation: CASSYSGLNYNEQFF.

The rearrangement joins TRBV2 to TRBJ2-7; D ambiguous. CDR1 is SNHLY and CDR2 is FYNNEI in the germline V gene. The CDR3 has 14 amino acids. Trimming pared 3 bases from V and 1 base from J, leaving 10 bases between. CDR3 sequence (DNA): TGTGCCAGCAGTGATCCGAGGCCGTCCTACGAGCAGTACGTC. It is translated as CASSDPRPSYEQYV.

The gene calls are TRBV6-5 and TRBJ1-1; unclear D gene. The CDR3 runs to 13 residues. Germline-derived CDR1 and CDR2 are MNHEY and SVGAGI. Trimming removed 4 bases at V and 1 base at J, with 7 bases between. The CDR3 DNA reads TGTGCCAGCAGTTTACGGGGGAACACTGAAGCTTTCTTT. It codes for CASSLRGNTEAFF.

The chain employs TRBV25-1 and TRBJ1-6; possible D gene TRBD1, 5 bases. V lost 7 bases, J lost 5 bases, and 6 bases lay in between. The CDR3 consists of 12 residues. Germline V lookup: CDR1 MGHDK, CDR2 SYGVNS. CDR3 in amino acids: CASNRNNSPLHF. The CDR3 region has the DNA TGTGCCAGCAACAGGAATAATTCACCCCTCCACTTT.

The chain has TRBV29-1 and TRBJ1-1; D remains ambiguous. This CDR3 spans 13 amino acids. Germline assignment: CDR1 SQVTM and CDR2 ANQGSEA. V dropped 6 bases and J dropped 1 base, with 12 bases sitting between them. Here the CDR3 reads CSVVPTGNTEAFF. The DNA of the CDR3 is TGCAGCGTAGTACCAACTGGGAACACTGAAGCTTTCTTT.

The rearrangement uses TRBV11-2 and TRBJ2-1; 12 nucleotides agree with TRBD1. The CDR3 extends over 15 amino acids. With 4 bases clipped from V and 6 bases from J, the junction kept 4 bases outside the gene matches. The V gene's germline CDR1 is SGHAT and CDR2 FQNNGV. The DNA of the CDR3 is TGTGCCAGCAGCTCGGGGACAGGGGGCTTCAATGAGCAGTTCTTC. This encodes CASSSGTGGFNEQFF.

The J gene is TRBJ1-6, the V gene TRBV30; D not resolved. Germline CDR1 reads GTSNPN; CDR2 reads SVGIG (reference sequence). Deletions cut 6 bases from V and 6 bases from J, with 18 bases between. CDR3 length: 15 amino acids. CDR3 coding DNA: TGTGCCTGCCTACCCGGCGGGCGGATTAATTCACCCCTCCACTTT. It yields the protein CACLPGGRINSPLHF. Based on the CDR3 plus reference TRBV30 and TRBJ1-6, the full variable domain is SQTIHQWPATLVQPVGSPLSLECTVEGTSNPNLYWYRQAAGRGLQLLFYSVGIGQISSEVPQNLSASRPQDRQFILSSKKLLLSDSGFYLCACLPGGRINSPLHFGNGTRLTVT.

The V gene is TRBV6-2 or TRBV6-3, the J gene TRBJ1-1; 7 nucleotides align to TRBD1. Germline CDR1 MNHEY, CDR2 SVGEGT. The V and J ends lost 3 bases and 0 bases, in that order; junction bases with no gene match: 7. This CDR3 is 16 amino acids long. CDR3 residues: CASSYRQGVVNTEAFF. The CDR3 nucleotides read TGTGCCAGCAGTTATAGACAGGGAGTGGTGAACACTGAAGCTTTCTTT.

This clone was counted at least ten times. The gene calls are TRBV2 and TRBJ2-3; D is uncertain. V was trimmed by 6 bases and J by 2 bases, leaving 9 bases between them. Germline V gives CDR1 SNHLY, CDR2 FYNNEI. The CDR3 extends over 13 amino acids. CDR3 DNA: TGTGCCAGCAGCCCGCCCTACACAGATACGCAGTATTTT. Protein: CASSPPYTDTQYF.

The rearrangement joins TRBV7-2 to TRBJ2-3; maybe TRBD2 (6 bases). The CDR3 covers 14 residues. Germline-derived CDR1 and CDR2 are SGHTA and FQGNSA. V dropped 5 bases and J dropped 6 bases, with 15 bases sitting between them. Here the CDR3 DNA reads TGTGCCAGCAGCCCCGGGGGAGCCGTTGATACGCAGTATTTT. Protein sequence: CASSPGGAVDTQYF.

The V call is TRBV5-4, the J call TRBJ2-2; maybe TRBD2 (5 bases). CDR3 length: 16 amino acids. Per the germline V gene, CDR1 is SGHNT and CDR2 is YYREEE (reference sequence). Trimming stripped 3 bases from V and 3 bases from J, with 15 bases between. CDR3 bases: TGTGCCAGCAGCTCCACGGGGATGGGGTACACCGGGGAGCTGTTTTTT. Protein product: CASSSTGMGYTGELFF.

The V gene is TRBV2, the J gene TRBJ2-3, with 13 bases that match TRBD2. Germline loops: CDR1 SNHLY, CDR2 FYNNEI. The V and J ends lost 9 bases and 6 bases, in that order; junction bases with no gene match: 9. CDR3 length equals 15 residues. CDR3 DNA: TGTGCCAGACTAGATCGGACTAGCGGGAGCGATACGCAGTATTTT. Its translation is CARLDRTSGSDTQYF.

V gene TRBV5-4 combines with J gene TRBJ1-1; 10 positions match TRBD1. Germline loops: CDR1 SGHNT, CDR2 YYREEE (reference sequence). V lost 0 bases to trimming and J lost 4 bases; unmatched junction nucleotides: 0. This CDR3 contains 14 residues. For the CDR3, the DNA is TGTGCCAGCAGCTTGGGGACAGGGGGCACTGAAGCTTTCTTT. Translation gives CASSLGTGGTEAFF.

A note on this clone: The identical CDR3 is also encoded by other nucleotide sequences in the sample. V and J are TRBV18 and TRBJ1-6; 7 nucleotides match TRBD1. V trimming: 3 bases; J trimming: 0 bases; junction bases outside the gene matches: 5. Germline V CDR1 and CDR2: KGHSH, LQKENI. The CDR3 runs to 17 residues. The CDR3 coding sequence is TGTGCCAGCTCACCGGACAGGCCGAGCTCCTATAATTCACCCCTCCACTTT. This translates into CASSPDRPSSYNSPLHF.

The V and J genes are TRBV7-9 and TRBJ1-4, with D unclear. The CDR3 sequence is 15 residues long. V was cut by 1 base and J by 5 bases, with 11 bases left in between. Germline CDR1 reads SEHNR; CDR2 reads FQNEAQ (reference sequence). The CDR3 is CASSLGASRNEKLFF. The CDR3 nucleotides are TGTGCCAGCAGCTTAGGTGCAAGTAGAAATGAAAAACTGTTTTTT.